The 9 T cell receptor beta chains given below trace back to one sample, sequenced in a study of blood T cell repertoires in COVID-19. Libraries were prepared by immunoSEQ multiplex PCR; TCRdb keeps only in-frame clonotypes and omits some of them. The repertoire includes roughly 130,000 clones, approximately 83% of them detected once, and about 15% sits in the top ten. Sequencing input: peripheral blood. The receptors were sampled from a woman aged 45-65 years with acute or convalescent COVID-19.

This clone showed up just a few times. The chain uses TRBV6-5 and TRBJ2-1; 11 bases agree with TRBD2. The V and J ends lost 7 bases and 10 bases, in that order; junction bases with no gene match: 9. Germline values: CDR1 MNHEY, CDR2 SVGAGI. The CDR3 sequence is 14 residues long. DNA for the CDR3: TGTGCCAGCACGAATAGCGGGGGGGCCGGAGAGCAGTTCTTC. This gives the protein CASTNSGGAGEQFF.

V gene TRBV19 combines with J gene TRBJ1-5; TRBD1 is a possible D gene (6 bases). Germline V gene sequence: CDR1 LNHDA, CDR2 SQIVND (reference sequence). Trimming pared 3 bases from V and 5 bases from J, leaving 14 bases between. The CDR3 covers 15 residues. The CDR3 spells CASSMYRVQDQPQHF. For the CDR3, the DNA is TGTGCCAGTAGTATGTACAGGGTTCAGGATCAGCCCCAGCATTTT.

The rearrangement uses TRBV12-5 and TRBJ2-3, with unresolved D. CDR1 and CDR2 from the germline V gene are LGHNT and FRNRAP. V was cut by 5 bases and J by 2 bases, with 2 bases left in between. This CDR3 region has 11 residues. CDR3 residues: CASGLTDTQYF. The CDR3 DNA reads TGTGCTAGTGGTCTCACAGATACGCAGTATTTT. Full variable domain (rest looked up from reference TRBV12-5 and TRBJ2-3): DARVTQTPRHKVTEMGQEVTMRCQPILGHNTVFWYRQTMMQGLELLAYFRNRAPLDDSGMPKDRFSAEMPDATLATLKIQPSEPRDSAVYFCASGLTDTQYFGPGTRLTVL.

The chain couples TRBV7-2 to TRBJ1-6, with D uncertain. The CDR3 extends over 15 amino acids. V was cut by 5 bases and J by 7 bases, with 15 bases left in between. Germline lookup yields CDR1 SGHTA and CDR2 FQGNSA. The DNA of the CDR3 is TGTGCCAGCAGCATCAGGCTTTTGGGCAATTCACCCCTCCACTTT. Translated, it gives CASSIRLLGNSPLHF.

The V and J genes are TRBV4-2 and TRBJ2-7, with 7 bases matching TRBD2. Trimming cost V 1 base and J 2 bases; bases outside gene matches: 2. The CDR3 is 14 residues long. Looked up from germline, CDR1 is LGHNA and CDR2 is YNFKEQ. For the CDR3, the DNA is TGTGCCAGCAGCCAAGGGCGGGGGACCTACGAGCAGTACTTC. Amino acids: CASSQGRGTYEQYF.

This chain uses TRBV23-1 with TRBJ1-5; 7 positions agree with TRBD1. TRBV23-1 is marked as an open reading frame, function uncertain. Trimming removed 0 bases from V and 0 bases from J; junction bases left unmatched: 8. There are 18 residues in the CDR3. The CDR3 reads CASSQSGTVHPSNQPQHF. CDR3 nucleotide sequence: TGCGCCAGCAGTCAATCGGGGACAGTCCACCCTAGCAATCAGCCCCAGCATTTT.

The CDR3 DNA sequence: TGCGCCAGCAGCCCGGGACAGTCCCACTATGGCTACACCTTC. Protein: CASSPGQSHYGYTF. The chain combines TRBV5-1 with TRBJ1-2; TRBD1 matches at 7 bases. Germline-derived CDR1 and CDR2 are SGHRS and YFSETQ. With 4 bases clipped from V and 3 bases from J, the junction kept 6 bases outside the gene matches. The CDR3 has 14 amino acids.

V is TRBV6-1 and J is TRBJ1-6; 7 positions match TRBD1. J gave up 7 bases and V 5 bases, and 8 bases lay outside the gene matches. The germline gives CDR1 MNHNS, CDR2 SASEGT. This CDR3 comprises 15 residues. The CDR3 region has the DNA TGTGCCAGCAGTCGCACAGGGGCGCCAAATTCACCCCTCCACTTT. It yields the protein CASSRTGAPNSPLHF.

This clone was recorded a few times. The CDR3 DNA reads TGTGCCAGCAGTCCCCCGCGGGCAATCGAATCACCCCTCCACTTT. Translation gives CASSPPRAIESPLHF. The V call is TRBV6-2 or TRBV6-3, the J call TRBJ1-6; D is undetermined. This CDR3 is 15 amino acids long. Trimming shortened V by 5 bases and J by 10 bases, and 18 bases separated the two germline ends. Germline loops: CDR1 MNHEY, CDR2 SVGEGT.